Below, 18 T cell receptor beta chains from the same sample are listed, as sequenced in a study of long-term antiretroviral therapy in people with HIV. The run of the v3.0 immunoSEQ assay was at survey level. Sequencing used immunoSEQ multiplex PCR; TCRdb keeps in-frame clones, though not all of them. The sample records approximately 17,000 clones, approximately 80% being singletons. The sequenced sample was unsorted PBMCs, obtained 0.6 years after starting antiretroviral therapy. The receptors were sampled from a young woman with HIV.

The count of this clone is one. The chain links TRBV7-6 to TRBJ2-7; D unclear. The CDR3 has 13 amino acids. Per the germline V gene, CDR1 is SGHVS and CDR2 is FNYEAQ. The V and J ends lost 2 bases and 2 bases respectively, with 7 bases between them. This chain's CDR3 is CASSLQATYEQYF. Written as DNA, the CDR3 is TGTGCCAGCAGCTTACAAGCGACCTACGAGCAGTACTTC.

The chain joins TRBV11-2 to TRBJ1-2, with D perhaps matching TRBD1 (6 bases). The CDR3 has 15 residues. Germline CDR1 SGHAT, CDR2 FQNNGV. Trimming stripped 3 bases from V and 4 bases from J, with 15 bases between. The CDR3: CASSLEPTGAYGYTF. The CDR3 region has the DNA TGTGCCAGCAGCTTGGAACCGACAGGCGCCTATGGCTACACCTTC.

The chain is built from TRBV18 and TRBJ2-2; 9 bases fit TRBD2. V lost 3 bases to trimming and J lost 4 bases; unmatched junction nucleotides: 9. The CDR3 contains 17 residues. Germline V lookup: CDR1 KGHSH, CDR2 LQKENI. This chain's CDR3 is CASSPPIAGDTTGELFF. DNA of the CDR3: TGTGCCAGCTCACCGCCTATAGCGGGAGATACCACCGGGGAGCTGTTTTTT.

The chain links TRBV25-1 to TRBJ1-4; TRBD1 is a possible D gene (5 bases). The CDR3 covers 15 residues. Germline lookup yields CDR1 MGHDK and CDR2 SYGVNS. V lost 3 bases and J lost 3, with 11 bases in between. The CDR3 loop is CASSDSGAANEKLFF. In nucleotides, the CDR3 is TGTGCCAGCAGTGATTCCGGGGCTGCTAATGAAAAACTGTTTTTT.

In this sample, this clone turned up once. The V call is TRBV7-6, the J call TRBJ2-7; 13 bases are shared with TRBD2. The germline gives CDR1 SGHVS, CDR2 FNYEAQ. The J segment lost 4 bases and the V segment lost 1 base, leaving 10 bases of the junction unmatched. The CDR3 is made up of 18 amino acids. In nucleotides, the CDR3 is TGTGCCAGCAGCTTAGGACTAGCGGGAGGTCTAGTGGAGTACGAGCAGTACTTC. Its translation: CASSLGLAGGLVEYEQYF.

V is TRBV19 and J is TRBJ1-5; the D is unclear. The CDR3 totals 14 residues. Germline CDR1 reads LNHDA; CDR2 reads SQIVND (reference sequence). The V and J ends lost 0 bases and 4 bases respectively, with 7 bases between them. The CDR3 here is CASSIDLTNQPQHF. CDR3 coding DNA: TGTGCCAGTAGTATAGACCTAACAAATCAGCCCCAGCATTTT.

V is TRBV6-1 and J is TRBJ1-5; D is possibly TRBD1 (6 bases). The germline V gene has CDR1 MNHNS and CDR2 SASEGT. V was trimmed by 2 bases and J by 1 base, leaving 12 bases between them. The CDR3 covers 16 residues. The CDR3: CASSERGGQSNQPQHF. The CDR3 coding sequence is TGTGCCAGCAGTGAAAGAGGGGGTCAAAGCAATCAGCCCCAGCATTTT.

The CDR3 loop is CASSYSGLQGANGYTF. The DNA for the CDR3 is TGTGCCAGCAGTTACTCGGGTCTACAGGGGGCGAATGGCTACACCTTC. The chain uses TRBV6-5 and TRBJ1-2; 9 bases align to TRBD1. CDR1 is MNHEY and CDR2 is SVGAGI in the germline V gene. Unmatched junction bases numbered 8, after V lost 0 bases and J lost 6 bases. The CDR3 runs 16 residues.

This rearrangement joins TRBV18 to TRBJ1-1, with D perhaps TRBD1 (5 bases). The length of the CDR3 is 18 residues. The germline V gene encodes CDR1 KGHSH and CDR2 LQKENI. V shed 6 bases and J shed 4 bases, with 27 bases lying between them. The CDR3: CASSIRGPGKDIGTEAFF. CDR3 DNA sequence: TGTGCCAGCTCTATCCGGGGCCCGGGGAAGGACATTGGCACTGAAGCTTTCTTT. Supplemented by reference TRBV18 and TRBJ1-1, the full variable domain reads NAGVMQNPRHLVRRRGQEARLRCSPMKGHSHVYWYRQLPEEGLKFMVYLQKENIIDESGMPKERFSAEFPKEGPSILRIQQVVRGDSAAYFCASSIRGPGKDIGTEAFFGQGTRLTVV.

CDR3 amino acids: CASTLGGGSTGELFF. CDR3 DNA: TGTGCCAGCACCCTCGGGGGGGGTAGTACCGGGGAGCTGTTTTTT. The chain joins TRBV28 to TRBJ2-2; 8 bases are a match to TRBD2. The CDR3 consists of 15 residues. V was clipped by 7 bases and J by 5 bases; unmatched bases: 9. Germline CDR1 reads MDHEN; CDR2 reads SYDVKM.

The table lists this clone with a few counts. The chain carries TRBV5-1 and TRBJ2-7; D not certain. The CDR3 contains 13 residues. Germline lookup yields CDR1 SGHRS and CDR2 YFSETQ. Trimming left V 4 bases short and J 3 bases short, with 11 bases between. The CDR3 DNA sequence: TGCGCCAGCAGCCCCATGGACGACTACGAGCAGTACTTC. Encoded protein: CASSPMDDYEQYF.

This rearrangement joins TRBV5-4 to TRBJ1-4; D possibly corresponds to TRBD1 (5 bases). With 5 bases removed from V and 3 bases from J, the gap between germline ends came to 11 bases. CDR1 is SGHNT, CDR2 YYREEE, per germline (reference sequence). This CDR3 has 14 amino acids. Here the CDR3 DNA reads TGTGCCAGCAGTGGGCAGGGCCCTAATGAAAAACTGTTTTTT. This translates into CASSGQGPNEKLFF.

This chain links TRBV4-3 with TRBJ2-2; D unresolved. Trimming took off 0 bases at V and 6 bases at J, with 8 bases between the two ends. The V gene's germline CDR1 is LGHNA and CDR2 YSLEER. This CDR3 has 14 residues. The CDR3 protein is CASSQDLVSGELFF. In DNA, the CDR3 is TGCGCCAGCAGCCAAGATTTGGTTTCCGGGGAGCTGTTTTTT.

The DNA for the CDR3 is TGCAGCGTCGCCGGCCCAGGGGGCGTTACTGAAGCTTTCTTT. Amino acid sequence: CSVAGPGGVTEAFF. The rearrangement joins TRBV29-1 to TRBJ1-1; TRBD1 matches at 8 bases. CDR3 length equals 14 residues. The junction had 11 bases not matched to a gene; V was cut back by 6 bases and J by 5 bases. Germline values: CDR1 SQVTM, CDR2 ANQGSEA.

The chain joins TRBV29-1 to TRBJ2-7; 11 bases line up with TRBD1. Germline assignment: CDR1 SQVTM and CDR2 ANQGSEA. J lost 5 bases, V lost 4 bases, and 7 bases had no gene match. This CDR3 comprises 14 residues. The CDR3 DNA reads TGCAGCGTTGTTGCAGGGACAGGGGGTAACGAGCAGTACTTC. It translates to CSVVAGTGGNEQYF.

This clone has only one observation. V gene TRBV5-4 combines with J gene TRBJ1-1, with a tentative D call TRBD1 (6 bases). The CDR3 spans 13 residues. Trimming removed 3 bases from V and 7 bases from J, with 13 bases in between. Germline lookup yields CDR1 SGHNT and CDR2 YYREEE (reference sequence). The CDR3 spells CASSSGTPNEAFF. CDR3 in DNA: TGTGCCAGCAGCTCCGGGACACCCAATGAAGCTTTCTTT. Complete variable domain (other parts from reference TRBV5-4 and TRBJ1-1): ETGVTQSPTHLIKTRGQQVTLRCSSQSGHNTVSWYQQALGQGPQFIFQYYREEENGRGNFPPRFSGLQFPNYSSELNVNALELDDSALYLCASSSGTPNEAFFGQGTRLTVV.

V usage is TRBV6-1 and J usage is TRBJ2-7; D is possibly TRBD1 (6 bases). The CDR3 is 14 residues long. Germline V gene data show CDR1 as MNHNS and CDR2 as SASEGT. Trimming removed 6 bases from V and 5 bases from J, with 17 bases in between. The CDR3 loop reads CASRRTGSGHEQYF. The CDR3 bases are TGTGCCAGCAGGAGAACAGGGTCGGGACACGAGCAGTACTTC.

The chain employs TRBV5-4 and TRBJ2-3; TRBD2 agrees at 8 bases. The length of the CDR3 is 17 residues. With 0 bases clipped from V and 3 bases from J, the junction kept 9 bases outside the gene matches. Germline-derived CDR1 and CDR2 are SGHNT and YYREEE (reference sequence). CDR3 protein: CASSLDLTGGLTDTQYF. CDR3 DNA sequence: TGTGCCAGCAGCTTGGATCTTACGGGGGGGTTAACAGATACGCAGTATTTT.